What follows are 13 T cell receptor beta chains derived from one specimen sequenced in a study of blood T cell repertoires in COVID-19. The protocol was immunoSEQ multiplex PCR, while the TCRdb copy is restricted to in-frame clones and leaves out a portion. The profile shows about 200,000 clones, under 90% of them singletons. Material for sequencing was peripheral blood. These receptors all stem from a man aged 45-65 years with acute or convalescent COVID-19.

The rearrangement links TRBV7-8 to TRBJ1-1, with D unresolved. The CDR3 contains 14 residues. CDR1 and CDR2 (germline): SGHVS, FQNEAQ. The V gene lost 6 bases and the J gene lost 3 bases, with 14 bases spanning the gap. The CDR3 region has the DNA TGTGCCAGCAGGTACGGGGTCGGGGACACTGAAGCTTTCTTT. Translating it yields CASRYGVGDTEAFF.

V gene TRBV4-2 combines with J gene TRBJ1-4, with D maybe TRBD1 (6 bases). The germline V gene encodes CDR1 LGHNA and CDR2 YNFKEQ. CDR3 length: 14 amino acids. V lost 4 bases, J lost 3 bases, and 9 bases lay in between. CDR3 sequence: CASSLGQSNEKLFF. The CDR3 bases are TGTGCCAGCAGCCTTGGACAGTCTAATGAAAAACTGTTTTTT.

The chain combines TRBV18 with TRBJ1-1; 7 bases fit TRBD1. Germline CDR1 reads KGHSH; CDR2 reads LQKENI. J gave up 3 bases and V 0 bases, and 13 bases lay outside the gene matches. The CDR3 contains 18 residues. CDR3 in amino acids: CASSPPSGGGMRDTEAFF. CDR3 nucleotides: TGTGCCAGCTCACCACCGAGCGGAGGGGGCATGCGGGACACTGAAGCTTTCTTT.

V is TRBV5-4 and J is TRBJ2-1, with 9 bases lining up with TRBD2. Germline CDR1 SGHNT, CDR2 YYREEE (reference sequence). Trimming removed 3 bases from V and 10 bases from J; junction bases left unmatched: 17. This CDR3 comprises 17 residues. CDR3 DNA: TGTGCCAGCAGCTCCCCTCAGGGCGGGGGGGCCGGATTAGAGCAGTTCTTC. It translates to CASSSPQGGGAGLEQFF.

This clone was counted a single time. The rearrangement joins TRBV23-1 to TRBJ1-1, with D maybe TRBD1 (5 bases). TRBV23-1 counts as an open reading frame of uncertain function. V lost 2 bases and J 0 bases, leaving 16 bases between the germline ends. This CDR3 region has 17 residues. CDR3 amino acids: CASSQRPLTDMNTEAFF. The CDR3, as DNA: TGCGCCAGCAGTCAACGGCCCCTGACAGATATGAACACTGAAGCTTTCTTT.

The chain has TRBV18 and TRBJ1-1; 8 bases are shared with TRBD1. V shed 4 bases, J shed 8 bases, and the junction held 0 bases outside the gene matches. This CDR3 has 11 amino acids. Germline V gene data show CDR1 as KGHSH and CDR2 as LQKENI. CDR3 protein: CASSRDREAFF. The CDR3 bases are TGTGCCAGCTCACGGGACAGGGAAGCTTTCTTT.

The chain carries TRBV3-1 (or the pseudogene TRBV3-2) and TRBJ2-5; D is unresolved. Trimming removed 2 bases at V and 2 bases at J, with 9 bases between. The CDR3 extends over 14 amino acids. Per germline, CDR1 LGHDT and CDR2 YNNKEL (reference sequence). The CDR3 sequence: CASSQLPRQETQYF. In nucleotides, the CDR3 is TGTGCCAGCAGCCAATTACCTAGGCAAGAGACCCAGTACTTC.

V and J are TRBV5-1 and TRBJ2-2, with TRBD2 matching over 7 bases. Germline V gene lookup returns CDR1 SGHRS and CDR2 YFSETQ. This CDR3 has 16 amino acids. Trimming took 3 bases from V and 0 from J; bases not matched to a gene: 5. The DNA for the CDR3 is TGCGCCAGCAGCTCTGACGGGGGGACGAACACCGGGGAGCTGTTTTTT. This translates into CASSSDGGTNTGELFF.

This rearrangement joins TRBV6-5 to TRBJ1-2, with 7 bases that match TRBD1. V gave up 0 bases and J gave up 7 bases; unmatched junction bases: 5. The CDR3 covers 14 residues. CDR1 is MNHEY and CDR2 is SVGAGI in the germline V gene. In DNA form, the CDR3 reads TGTGCCAGCAGTTACTCGGAGAACAGGGGTGGCTACACCTTC. Its protein is CASSYSENRGGYTF.

This chain connects TRBV7-9 to TRBJ1-5; 8 positions match TRBD1. Trimming removed 2 bases from V and 7 bases from J; junction bases left unmatched: 4. Germline CDR1 SEHNR, CDR2 FQNEAQ (reference sequence). There are 14 residues in the CDR3. The CDR3 bases are TGTGCCAGCAGCTTATCCACAGGGGGGCAGCCCCAGCATTTT. As protein: CASSLSTGGQPQHF.

V gene TRBV5-5 combines with J gene TRBJ1-2; 7 bases match TRBD1. Germline V gene sequence: CDR1 SGHKS, CDR2 YYEKEE (reference sequence). V lost 1 base and J lost 10; bases outside the gene matches: 4. The CDR3 loop spans 12 amino acids. CDR3 in amino acids: CASSLQDRYYTF. CDR3 DNA: TGTGCCAGCAGCTTGCAGGACAGGTACTACACCTTC.

The rearrangement uses TRBV18 and TRBJ1-5, with D unresolved. Trimming left V 5 bases short and J 3 bases short, with 11 bases between. Looked up from germline, CDR1 is KGHSH and CDR2 is LQKENI. The CDR3 has 14 residues. CDR3 DNA: TGTGCCAGCTCATTGGAGACCGTCAATCAGCCCCAGCATTTT. Its translation: CASSLETVNQPQHF.

V gene TRBV7-8 combines with J gene TRBJ2-1; 8 bases fit TRBD2. Germline values: CDR1 SGHVS, CDR2 FQNEAQ. J gave up 6 bases and V 5 bases, and 9 bases lay outside the gene matches. CDR3 length: 15 residues. In DNA form, the CDR3 reads TGTGCCAGCAGCGGGGGCGGGGGGCCTCCCAATGAGCAGTTCTTC. Its protein is CASSGGGGPPNEQFF. Filled out from reference TRBV7-8 and TRBJ2-1, the complete variable domain reads GAGVSQSPRYKVAKRGQDVALRCDPISGHVSLFWYQQALGQGPEFLTYFQNEAQLDKSGLPSDRFFAERPEGSVSTLKIQRTQQEDSAVYLCASSGGGGPPNEQFFGPGTRLTVL.